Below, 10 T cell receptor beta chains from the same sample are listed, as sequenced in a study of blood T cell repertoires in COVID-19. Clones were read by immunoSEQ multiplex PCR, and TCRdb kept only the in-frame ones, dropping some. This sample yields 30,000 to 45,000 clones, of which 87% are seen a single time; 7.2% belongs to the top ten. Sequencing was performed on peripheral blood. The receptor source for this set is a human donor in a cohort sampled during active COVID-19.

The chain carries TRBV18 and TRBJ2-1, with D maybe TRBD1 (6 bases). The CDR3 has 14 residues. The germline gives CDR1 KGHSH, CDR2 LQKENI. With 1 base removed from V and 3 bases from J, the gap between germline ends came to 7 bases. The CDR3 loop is CASSPQTGYNEQFF. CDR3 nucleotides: TGTGCCAGCTCACCACAGACAGGCTACAATGAGCAGTTCTTC.

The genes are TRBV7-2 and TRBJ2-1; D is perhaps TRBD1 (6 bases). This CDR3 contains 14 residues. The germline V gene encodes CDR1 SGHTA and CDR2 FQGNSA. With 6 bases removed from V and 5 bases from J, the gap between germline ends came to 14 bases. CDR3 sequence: CASRPPGQHNEQFF. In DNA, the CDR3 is TGTGCCAGCAGACCCCCTGGACAGCACAATGAGCAGTTCTTC.

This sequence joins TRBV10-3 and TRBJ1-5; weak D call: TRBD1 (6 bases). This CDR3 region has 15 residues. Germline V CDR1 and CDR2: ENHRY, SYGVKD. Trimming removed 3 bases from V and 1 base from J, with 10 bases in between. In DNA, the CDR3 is TGTGCCATCAGTGACAGGGGACCCAGCAATCAGCCCCAGCATTTT. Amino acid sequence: CAISDRGPSNQPQHF.

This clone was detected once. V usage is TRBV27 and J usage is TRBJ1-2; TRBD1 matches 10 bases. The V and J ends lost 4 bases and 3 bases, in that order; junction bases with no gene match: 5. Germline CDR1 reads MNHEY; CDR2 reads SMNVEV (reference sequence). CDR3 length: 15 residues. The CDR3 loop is CASSSAGTGDYGYTF. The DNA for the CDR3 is TGTGCCAGCAGTTCCGCCGGGACAGGGGACTATGGCTACACCTTC.

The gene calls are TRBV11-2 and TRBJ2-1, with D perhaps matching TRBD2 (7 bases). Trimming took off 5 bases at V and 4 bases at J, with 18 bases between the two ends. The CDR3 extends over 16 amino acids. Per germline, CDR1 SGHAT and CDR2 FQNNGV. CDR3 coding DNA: TGTGCCAGCAGCCCTAGGGGGGGGGAGGTTTACAATGAGCAGTTCTTC. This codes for CASSPRGGEVYNEQFF.

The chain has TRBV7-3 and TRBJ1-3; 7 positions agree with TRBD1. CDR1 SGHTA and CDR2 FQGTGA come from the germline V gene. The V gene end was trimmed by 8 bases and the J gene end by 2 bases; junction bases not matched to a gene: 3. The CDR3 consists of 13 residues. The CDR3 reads CASQQGTGNTIYF. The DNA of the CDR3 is TGTGCCAGCCAACAGGGGACTGGAAACACCATATATTTT.

In DNA, the CDR3 is TGTGCCAGCAGTCGGGGCTACGAGCAGTACTTC. Encoded protein: CASSRGYEQYF. The chain joins TRBV9 to TRBJ2-7, with D perhaps TRBD2 (5 bases). Deletions cut 5 bases from V and 3 bases from J, with 6 bases between. This CDR3 has 11 amino acids. CDR1 and CDR2 from the germline V gene are SGDLS and YYNGEE. Full variable domain (missing parts from reference TRBV9 and TRBJ2-7): DSGVTQTPKHLITATGQRVTLRCSPRSGDLSVYWYQQSLDQGLQFLIQYYNGEERAKGNILERFSAQQFPDLHSELNLSSLELGDSALYFCASSRGYEQYFGPGTRLTVT.

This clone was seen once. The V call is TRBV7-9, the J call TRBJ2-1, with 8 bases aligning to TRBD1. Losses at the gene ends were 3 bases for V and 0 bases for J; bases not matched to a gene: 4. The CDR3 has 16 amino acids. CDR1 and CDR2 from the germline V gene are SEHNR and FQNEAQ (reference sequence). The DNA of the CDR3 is TGTGCCAGCAGCTTCGACAGGGGAAGCTCCTACAATGAGCAGTTCTTC. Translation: CASSFDRGSSYNEQFF. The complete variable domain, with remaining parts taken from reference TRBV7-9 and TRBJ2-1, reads DTGVSQNPRHKITKRGQNVTFRCDPISEHNRLYWYRQTLGQGPEFLTYFQNEAQLEKSRLLSDRFSAERPKGSFSTLEIQRTEQGDSAMYLCASSFDRGSSYNEQFFGPGTRLTVL.

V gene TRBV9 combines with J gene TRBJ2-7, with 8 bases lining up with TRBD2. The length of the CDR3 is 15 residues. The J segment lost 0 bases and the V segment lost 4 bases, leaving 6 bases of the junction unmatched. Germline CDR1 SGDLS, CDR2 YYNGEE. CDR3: CASSTTSGSSYEQYF. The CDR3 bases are TGTGCCAGCAGCACCACTAGCGGCAGCTCCTACGAGCAGTACTTC.

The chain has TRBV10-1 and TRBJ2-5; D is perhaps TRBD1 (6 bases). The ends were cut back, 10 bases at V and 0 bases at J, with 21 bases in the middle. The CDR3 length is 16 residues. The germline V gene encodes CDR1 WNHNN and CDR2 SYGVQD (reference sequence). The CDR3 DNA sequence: TGCGCCACAGGTTTCTTGGCAGGGGAGCACCAAGAGACCCAGTACTTC. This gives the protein CATGFLAGEHQETQYF.